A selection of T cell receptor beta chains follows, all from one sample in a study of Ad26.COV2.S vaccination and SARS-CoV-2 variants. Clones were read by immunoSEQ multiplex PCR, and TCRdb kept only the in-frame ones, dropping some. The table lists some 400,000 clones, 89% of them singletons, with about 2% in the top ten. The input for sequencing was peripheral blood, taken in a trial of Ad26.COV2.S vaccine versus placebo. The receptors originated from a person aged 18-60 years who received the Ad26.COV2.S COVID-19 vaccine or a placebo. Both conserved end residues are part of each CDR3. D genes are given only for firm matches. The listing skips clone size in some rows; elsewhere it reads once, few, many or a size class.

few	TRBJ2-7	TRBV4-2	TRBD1	TGTGCCAGCAGCCAGGGACAGGAGGTAGGCGAGCAGTACTTC	CASSQGQEVGEQYF
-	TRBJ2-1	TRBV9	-	TGTGCCAGCAGCCCCGGAGGTGAGCAGTTCTTC	CASSPGGEQFF
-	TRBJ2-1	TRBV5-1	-	TGCGCCAGCAGCTTGAACGCGGGGAAGGGATTTAATGAGCAGTTCTTC	CASSLNAGKGFNEQFF
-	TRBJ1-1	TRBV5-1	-	TGCGCCAGCAGCTGGGGGGCTGTCGGCACTGAAGCTTTCTTT	CASSWGAVGTEAFF
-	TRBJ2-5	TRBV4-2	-	TGTGCCAGCAGCCAAGGGCGGGATTCCCAAGAGACCCAGTACTTC	CASSQGRDSQETQYF
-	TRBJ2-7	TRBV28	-	TGTGCCATCTCAACCCCCTACGAGCAGTACTTC	CAISTPYEQYF
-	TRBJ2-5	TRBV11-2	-	TGTGCCAGCAGCTTAGAATACTCGTTCCGAGAGACCCAGTACTTC	CASSLEYSFRETQYF
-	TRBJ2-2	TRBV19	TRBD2	TGTGCCAGTAGAGACCCCAGCGGGAGGGCCCGGGTACGGCTGTTTTTT	CASRDPSGRARVRLFF
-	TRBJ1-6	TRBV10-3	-	TGTGCCATCAGTAATTCGGCTAATAATTCACCCCTCCACTTT	CAISNSANNSPLHF
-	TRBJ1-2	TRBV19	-	TGTGCCAGTAGTACGGCCCCGGGACAAGGAAGGCTTCGCTATGGCTACACCTTC	CASSTAPGQGRLRYGYTF
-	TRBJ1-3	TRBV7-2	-	TGTGCCAGCAGCCCGGAACCTGTGGGAAACACCATATATTTT	CASSPEPVGNTIYF
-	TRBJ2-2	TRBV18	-	TGTGCCAGCTCACCGTCCGGGGAGGACACCGGGGAGCTGTTTTTT	CASSPSGEDTGELFF
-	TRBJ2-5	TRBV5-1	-	TGCGCCAGCAGCTTGGCCGTGGGGGGACAACAGACCCAGTACTTC	CASSLAVGGQQTQYF
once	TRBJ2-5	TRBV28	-	TGTGCCAGCAGCTCCCAGCAGGGTGAAGGGGAGACCCAGTACTTC	CASSSQQGEGETQYF
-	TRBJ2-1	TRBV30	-	TGTGCCTGGGAGGATAAAGGGGTTGATGAGCAGTTCTTC	CAWEDKGVDEQFF
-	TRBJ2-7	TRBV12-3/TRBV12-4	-	TGTGCCAGCAGTTTAGGATCCCAGTACGAGCAGTACTTC	CASSLGSQYEQYF